This T cell receptor delta chain was obtained from a study of γδ T cells in repeated Plasmodium falciparum infection. TCRdb reran clone calling via CATT on the multiplex PCR reads. The repertoire consists of some 51,000 delta-chain clones, with about 2% occurring once and the leading ten covering less than 30%. The ends were cut back, 3 bases at V and 0 bases at J, with 35 bases in the middle. Germline lookup yields CDR1 TSWWSYY and CDR2 QGS. The CDR3 is made up of 23 amino acids. Flow sorting of PBMC yielded separate Vgamma9/Vdelta2+ and Vdelta2-negative gammadelta T cell populations for bulk repertoire analysis. As regards this clone: This DNA's translation and the protein TCRdb lists, from a much larger clone, do not match at residue 12, likely due to a read error; the protein shown is translated from the DNA.

Material: gamma-delta T cells from blood. The V and J genes are TRDV1 and TRDJ1, with D tentatively TRDD2 (9 bases). Assignment of the J gene here rests on matching the DNA to germline, because TCRdb gives none. The clonotype comes from a pool of human donors (malaria-infected and uninfected, not separated). The CDR3: CALGDPFPSYPGYWGEYTDKLIF. As DNA, the CDR3 is TGTGCTCTTGGGGATCCCTTTCCTTCCTACCCGGGGTACTGGGGGGAGTACACCGATAAACTCATCTTT.